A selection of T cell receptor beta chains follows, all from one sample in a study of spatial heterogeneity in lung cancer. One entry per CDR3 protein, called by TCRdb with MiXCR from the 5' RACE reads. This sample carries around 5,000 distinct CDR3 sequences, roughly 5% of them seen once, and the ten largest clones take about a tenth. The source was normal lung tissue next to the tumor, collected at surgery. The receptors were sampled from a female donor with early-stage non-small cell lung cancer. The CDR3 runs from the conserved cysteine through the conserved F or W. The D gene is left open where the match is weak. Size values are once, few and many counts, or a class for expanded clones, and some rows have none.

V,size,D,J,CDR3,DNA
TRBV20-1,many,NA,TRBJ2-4,CSASGGGGNIQYF,TGCAGTGCTAGCGGGGGAGGGGGTAACATTCAGTACTTC
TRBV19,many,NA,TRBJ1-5,CASSMGPYYNQPQHF,TGTGCCAGTAGTATGGGTCCTTACTACAATCAGCCCCAGCATTTT
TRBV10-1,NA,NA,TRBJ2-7,CASSEGHTRPEQYF,TGCGCCAGCAGTGAGGGGCACACACGTCCCGAGCAGTACTTC
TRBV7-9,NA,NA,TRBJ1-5,CASSLGDRPQHF,TGTGCCAGCAGCTTAGGCGACAGGCCCCAGCATTTT
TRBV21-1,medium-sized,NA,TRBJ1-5,CASREGYQPQHF,TGTGCCAGCCGGGAGGGTTATCAGCCCCAGCATTTT
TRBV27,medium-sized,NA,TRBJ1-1,CASSARQALEAFF,TGTGCCAGCAGTGCCCGGCAGGCTTTGGAAGCTTTCTTT
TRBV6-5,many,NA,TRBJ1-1,CASSYSREVGTEAFF,TGTGCCAGCAGTTACTCGCGAGAAGTAGGCACTGAAGCTTTCTTT
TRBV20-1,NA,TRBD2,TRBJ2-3,CSASRAGGADTQYF,TGCAGTGCTAGTCGGGCGGGAGGGGCAGATACGCAGTATTTT
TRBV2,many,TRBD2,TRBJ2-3,CASTPPGTSVGTQYF,TGTGCCAGCACACCACCCGGGACTAGCGTGGGGACGCAGTATTTT
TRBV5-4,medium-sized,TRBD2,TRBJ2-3,CASSSGGRSTDTQYF,TGTGCCAGCAGCTCGGGGGGACGAAGCACAGATACGCAGTATTTT
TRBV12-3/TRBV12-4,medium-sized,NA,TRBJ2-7,CASSPDLSSYEQYF,TGTGCCAGCAGTCCCGATCTGAGCTCCTACGAGCAGTACTTC
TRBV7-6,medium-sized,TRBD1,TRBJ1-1,CASILGTGAMNTEAFF,TGTGCCAGCATCCTAGGGACAGGGGCAATGAACACTGAAGCTTTCTTT
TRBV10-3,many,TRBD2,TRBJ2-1,CAISGTSGEQFF,TGTGCCATCAGTGGGACTAGTGGTGAGCAGTTCTTC
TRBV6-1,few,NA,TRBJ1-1,CASSLGGDF,TGTGCCAGCAGCCTAGGAGGGGACTTT
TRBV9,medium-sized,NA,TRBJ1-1,CASSVALTGARAFF,TGTGCCAGCAGCGTAGCTTTAACGGGGGCGCGAGCTTTCTTT
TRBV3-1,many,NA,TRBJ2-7,CASSQEGRDRRYEQYF,TGTGCCAGCAGCCAAGAGGGGAGGGACAGAAGGTATGAGCAGTACTTC
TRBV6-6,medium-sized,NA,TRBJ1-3,CASSLASMSSGNTIYF,TGTGCCAGCAGTCTAGCTTCCATGTCCTCTGGAAACACCATATATTTT
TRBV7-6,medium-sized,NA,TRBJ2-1,CASSLARDGNNEQFF,TGTGCCAGCAGCTTAGCGCGGGACGGAAACAATGAGCAGTTCTTC
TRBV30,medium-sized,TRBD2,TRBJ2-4,CAWALAGLAKNIQYF,TGTGCCTGGGCGCTAGCGGGACTAGCCAAAAACATTCAGTACTTC
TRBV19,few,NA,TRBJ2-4,CASSSGSGENIQYF,TGTGCCAGTAGTTCCGGGAGTGGAGAAAACATTCAGTACTTC
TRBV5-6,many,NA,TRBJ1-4,CASSPGANEKLFF,TGTGCCAGCAGCCCCGGGGCTAATGAAAAACTGTTTTTT
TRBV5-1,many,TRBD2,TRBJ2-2,CASHGPWLAGGPVGELFF,TGCGCCAGCCACGGGCCCTGGCTAGCGGGAGGGCCGGTCGGGGAGCTGTTTTTT
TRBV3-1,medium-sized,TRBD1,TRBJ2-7,CASSQGTGSYEQYF,TGTGCCAGCAGCCAAGGGACAGGCTCCTACGAGCAGTACTTC
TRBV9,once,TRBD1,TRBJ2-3,CARRVNTGQNTDTKYF,TGTGCCAGAAGAGTTAACACGGGACAGAACACGGATACGAAGTATTTT
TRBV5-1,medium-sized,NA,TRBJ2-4,CASSLGPRSGPGLGKNIQYF,TGCGCCAGCAGCTTGGGGCCCCGGTCTGGCCCGGGATTAGGCAAAAACATTCAGTACTTC
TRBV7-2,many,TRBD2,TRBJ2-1,CASSFSSGFDEQFF,TGTGCCAGCAGCTTCAGTAGCGGGTTTGATGAGCAGTTCTTC
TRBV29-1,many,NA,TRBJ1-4,CSVEDNEKLFF,TGCAGCGTTGAAGATAATGAAAAACTGTTTTTT
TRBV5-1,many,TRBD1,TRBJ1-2,CASSLGQGHYGYTF,TGCGCCAGCAGCTTGGGACAGGGGCACTATGGCTACACCTTC
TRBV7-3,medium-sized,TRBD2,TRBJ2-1,CASSVTSGPYNEQFF,TGTGCCAGCAGCGTAACTAGCGGTCCCTACAATGAGCAGTTCTTC
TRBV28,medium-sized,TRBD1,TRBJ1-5,CASSSQSQGVKPQHF,TGTGCCAGCAGTTCCCAGTCGCAGGGGGTCAAGCCCCAGCATTTT
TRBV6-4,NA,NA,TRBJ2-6,CAAHGVRSGANVLTF,TGTGCCGCGCACGGAGTCCGCTCTGGGGCCAACGTCCTGACTTTC
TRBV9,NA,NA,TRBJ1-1,CASSVRQEMNTEAFF,TGTGCCAGCAGCGTACGACAGGAAATGAACACTGAAGCTTTCTTT
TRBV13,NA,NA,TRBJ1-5,CASSHGRSNQPQHF,TGTGCCAGCAGCCACGGACGGAGCAATCAGCCCCAGCATTTT
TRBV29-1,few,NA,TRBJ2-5,CSVEVGYETQYF,TGCAGCGTTGAAGTAGGGTACGAGACCCAGTACTTC
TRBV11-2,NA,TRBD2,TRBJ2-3,CASSIPSGTLRQYF,TGTGCCAGCAGCATCCCAAGCGGGACCTTAAGGCAGTATTTT
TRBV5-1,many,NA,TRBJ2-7,CASSIANEQYF,TGCGCCAGCAGCATCGCTAACGAGCAGTACTTC
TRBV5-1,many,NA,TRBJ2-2,CASSLVVDTGELFF,TGCGCCAGCAGCTTGGTAGTGGACACCGGGGAGCTGTTTTTT